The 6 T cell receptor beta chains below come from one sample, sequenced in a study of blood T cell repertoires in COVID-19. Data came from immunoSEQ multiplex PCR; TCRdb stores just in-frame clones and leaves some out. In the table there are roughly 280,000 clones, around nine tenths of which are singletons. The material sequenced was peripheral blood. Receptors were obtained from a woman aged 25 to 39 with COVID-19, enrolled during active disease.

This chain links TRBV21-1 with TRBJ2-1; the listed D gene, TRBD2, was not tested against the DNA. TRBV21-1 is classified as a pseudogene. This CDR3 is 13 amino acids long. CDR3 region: CASSKGGSHEQFF. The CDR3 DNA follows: TGTGCCAGCAGCAAAGGAGGGTCCCATGAGCAGTTCTTC.

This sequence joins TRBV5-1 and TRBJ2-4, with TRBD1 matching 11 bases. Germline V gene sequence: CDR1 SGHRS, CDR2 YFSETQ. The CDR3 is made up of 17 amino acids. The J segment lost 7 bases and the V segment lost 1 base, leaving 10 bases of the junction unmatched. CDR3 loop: CASSLWFSDRGQNIQYF. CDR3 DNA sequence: TGCGCCAGCAGCTTGTGGTTCTCGGACAGGGGGCAGAACATTCAGTACTTC.

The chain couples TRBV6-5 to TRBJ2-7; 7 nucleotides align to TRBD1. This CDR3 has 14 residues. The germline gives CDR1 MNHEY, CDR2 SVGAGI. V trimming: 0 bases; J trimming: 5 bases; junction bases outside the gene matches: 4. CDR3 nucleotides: TGTGCCAGCAGTTACTCTACAGGGGCCAACGAGCAGTACTTC. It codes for CASSYSTGANEQYF.

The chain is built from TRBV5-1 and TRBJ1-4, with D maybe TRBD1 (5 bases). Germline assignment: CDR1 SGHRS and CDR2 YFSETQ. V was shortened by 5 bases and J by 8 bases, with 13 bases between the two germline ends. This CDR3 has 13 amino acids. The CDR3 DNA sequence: TGCGCCAGCAGAAGTGACAGCGAAGAAAAACTGTTTTTT. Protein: CASRSDSEEKLFF.

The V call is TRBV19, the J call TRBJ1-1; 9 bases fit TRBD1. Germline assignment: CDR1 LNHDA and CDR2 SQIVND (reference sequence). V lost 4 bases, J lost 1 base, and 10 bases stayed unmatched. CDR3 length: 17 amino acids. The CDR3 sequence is CASSTRDRERRNTEAFF. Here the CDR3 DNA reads TGTGCCAGTAGTACCCGGGACAGGGAGAGGCGGAACACTGAAGCTTTCTTT.

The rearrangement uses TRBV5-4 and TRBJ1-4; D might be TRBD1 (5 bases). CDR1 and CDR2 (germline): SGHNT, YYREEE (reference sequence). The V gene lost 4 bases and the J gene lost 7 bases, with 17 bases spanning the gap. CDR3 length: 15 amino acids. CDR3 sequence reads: CASSRWGGPSEKLFF. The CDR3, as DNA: TGTGCCAGCAGCCGGTGGGGGGGACCCAGTGAAAAACTGTTTTTT.